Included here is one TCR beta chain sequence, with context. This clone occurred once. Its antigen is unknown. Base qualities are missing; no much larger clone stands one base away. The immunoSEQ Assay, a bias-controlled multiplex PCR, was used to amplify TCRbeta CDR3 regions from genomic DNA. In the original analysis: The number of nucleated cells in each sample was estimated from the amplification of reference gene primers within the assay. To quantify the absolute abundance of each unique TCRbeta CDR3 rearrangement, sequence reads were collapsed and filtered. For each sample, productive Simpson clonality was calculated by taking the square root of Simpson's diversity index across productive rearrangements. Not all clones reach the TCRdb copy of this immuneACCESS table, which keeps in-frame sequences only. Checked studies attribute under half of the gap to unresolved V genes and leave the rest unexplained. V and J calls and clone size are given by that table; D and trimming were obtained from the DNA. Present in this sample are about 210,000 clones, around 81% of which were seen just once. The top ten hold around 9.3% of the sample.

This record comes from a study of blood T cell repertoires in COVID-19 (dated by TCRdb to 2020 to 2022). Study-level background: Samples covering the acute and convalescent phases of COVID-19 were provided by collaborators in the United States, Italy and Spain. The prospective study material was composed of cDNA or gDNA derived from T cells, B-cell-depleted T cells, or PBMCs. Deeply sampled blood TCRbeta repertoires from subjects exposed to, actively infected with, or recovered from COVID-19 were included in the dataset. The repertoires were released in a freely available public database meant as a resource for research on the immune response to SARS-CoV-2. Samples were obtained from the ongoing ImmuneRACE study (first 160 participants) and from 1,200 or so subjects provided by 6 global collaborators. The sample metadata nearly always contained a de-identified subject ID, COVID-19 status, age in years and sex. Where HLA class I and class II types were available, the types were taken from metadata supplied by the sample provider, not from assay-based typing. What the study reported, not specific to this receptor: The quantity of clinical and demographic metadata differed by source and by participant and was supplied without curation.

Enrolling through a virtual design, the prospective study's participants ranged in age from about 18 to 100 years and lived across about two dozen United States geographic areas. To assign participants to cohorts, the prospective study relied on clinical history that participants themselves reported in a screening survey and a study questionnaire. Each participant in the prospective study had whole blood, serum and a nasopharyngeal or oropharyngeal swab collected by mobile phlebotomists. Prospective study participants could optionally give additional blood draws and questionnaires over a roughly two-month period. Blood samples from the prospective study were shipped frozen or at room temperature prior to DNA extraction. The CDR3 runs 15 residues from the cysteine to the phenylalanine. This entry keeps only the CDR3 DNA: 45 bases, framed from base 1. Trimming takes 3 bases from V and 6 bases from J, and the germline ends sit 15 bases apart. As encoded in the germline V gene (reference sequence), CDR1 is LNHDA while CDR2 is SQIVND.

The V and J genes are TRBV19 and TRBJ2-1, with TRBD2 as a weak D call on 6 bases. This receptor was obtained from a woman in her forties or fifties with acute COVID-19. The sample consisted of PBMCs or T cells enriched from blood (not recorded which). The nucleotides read TGTGCCAGTAGTATGTTCGGGAGTCGCCGCAATGAGCAGTTCTTC. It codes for CASSMFGSRRNEQFF.